This TCR beta chain was captured in a study of T-cell memory formation after mild COVID-19. Study at large: There were largely donor-specific TCR clusters.

TCRdb analysed the 5' RACE reads with MiXCR anew, one entry per CDR3 protein. The table has nearly 350,000 distinct CDR3 sequences, approximately 12% seen once. Broader study findings: CD4+ contracting clones were found mainly in CM and EM, and CD8+ ones in EMRA. Detection of some responders pre-infection suggested pre-existing cross-reactive memory T cells participated. CD4/CD8 balance held among clones contracting day 15 to 85, and later expanders leaned CD4+.

The CDR3 consists of 16 residues. The ends lost 6 bases at V and 7 bases at J; junction bases unmatched: 12. CDR1 is MNHNS and CDR2 is SASEGT in the germline V gene. Points on this clonotype: The antigen is undetermined.

Input material: PBMCs or a T cell subset sorted from them (not recorded which). The J gene is TRBJ1-6, the V gene TRBV6-1; 7 bases match TRBD1. This receptor was identified in a man between 18 and 29 years old who had mild COVID-19 (a few samples of this study predate the infection). Cell type and time point are not known. This CDR3 reads CASSEDRRKNNSPLHF. As DNA, the CDR3 is TGTGCCAGCAGCGAGGACAGGCGAAAAAACAATTCACCCCTCCACTTT.